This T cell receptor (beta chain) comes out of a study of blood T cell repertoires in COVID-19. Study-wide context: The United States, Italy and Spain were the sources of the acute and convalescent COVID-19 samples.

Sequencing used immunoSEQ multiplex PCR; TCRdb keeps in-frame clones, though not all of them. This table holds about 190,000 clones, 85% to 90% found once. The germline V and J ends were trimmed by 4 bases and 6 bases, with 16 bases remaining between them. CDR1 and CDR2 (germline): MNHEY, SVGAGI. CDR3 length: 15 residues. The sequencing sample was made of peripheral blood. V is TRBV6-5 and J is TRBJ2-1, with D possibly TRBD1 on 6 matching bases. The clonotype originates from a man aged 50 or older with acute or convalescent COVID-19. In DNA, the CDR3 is TGTGCCAGCAGTTCCCCCGCGACAGGACGCAATGAGCAGTTCTTC. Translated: CASSSPATGRNEQFF.